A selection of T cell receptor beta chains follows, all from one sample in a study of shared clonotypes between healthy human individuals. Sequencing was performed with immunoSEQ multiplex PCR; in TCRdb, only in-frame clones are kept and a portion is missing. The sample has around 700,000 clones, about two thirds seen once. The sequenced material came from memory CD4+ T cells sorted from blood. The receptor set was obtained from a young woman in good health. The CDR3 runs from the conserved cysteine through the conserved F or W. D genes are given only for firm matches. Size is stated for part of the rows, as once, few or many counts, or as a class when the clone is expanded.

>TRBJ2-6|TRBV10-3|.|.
CAISTGTHSGGANVLTF
TGTGCCATCAGTACCGGTACCCACTCGGGGGGGGCCAACGTCCTGACTTTC
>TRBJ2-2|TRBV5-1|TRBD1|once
CASSSRTGNTGELFF
TGCGCCAGCAGCTCTAGGACAGGGAACACCGGGGAGCTGTTTTTT
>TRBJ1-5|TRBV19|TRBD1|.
CASRRRDSVNQPQHF
TGTGCCAGTAGACGCCGGGACAGTGTAAATCAGCCCCAGCATTTT
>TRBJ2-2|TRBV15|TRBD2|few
CATRGAGDSGELFF
TGTGCCACCCGGGGAGCGGGAGACTCCGGGGAGCTGTTTTTT
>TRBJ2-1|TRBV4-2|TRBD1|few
CASSQEPGTGAYNEQFF
TGTGCCAGCAGCCAAGAGCCCGGGACAGGGGCCTACAATGAGCAGTTCTTC
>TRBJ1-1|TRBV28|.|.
CASSPPYRNYMNTEAFF
TGTGCCAGCAGCCCACCCTACAGGAATTACATGAACACTGAAGCTTTCTTT
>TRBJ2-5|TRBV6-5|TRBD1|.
CATKYSGTGQETQYF
TGTGCCACCAAATACTCCGGGACAGGGCAAGAGACCCAGTACTTC
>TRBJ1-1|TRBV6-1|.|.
CASIRFTGGNTEAFF
TGTGCCAGCATTCGTTTTACAGGAGGAAACACTGAAGCTTTCTTT
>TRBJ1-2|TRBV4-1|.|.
CASSQEARGGNGYTF
TGCGCCAGCAGCCAAGAGGCCCGGGGAGGGAATGGCTACACCTTC
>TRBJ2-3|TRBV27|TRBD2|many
CASSSIAGGGGYVTQYF
TGTGCCAGCAGTTCGATCGCGGGAGGAGGGGGTTATGTTACGCAGTATTTT
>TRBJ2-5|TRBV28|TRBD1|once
CASSSTLGRDRGLRYETQYF
TGTGCCAGCAGCTCGACTCTGGGGCGTGACAGGGGGCTGAGGTACGAGACCCAGTACTTC
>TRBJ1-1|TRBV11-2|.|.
CASSSGRGTEAFF
TGTGCCAGCAGCTCAGGACGGGGCACTGAAGCTTTCTTT
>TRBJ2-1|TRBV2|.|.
CASSVDSSPYNEQFF
TGTGCCAGCAGTGTTGATAGTAGTCCCTACAATGAGCAGTTCTTC
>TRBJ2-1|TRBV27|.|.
CASRQIYNEQFF
TGTGCCAGCAGACAGATCTACAATGAGCAGTTCTTC
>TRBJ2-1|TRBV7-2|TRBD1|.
CASSQGVVNEQFF
TGTGCCAGCAGCCAGGGGGTTGTGAATGAGCAGTTCTTC
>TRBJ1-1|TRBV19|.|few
CASKGAGTEAFF
TGTGCCAGTAAGGGCGCCGGCACTGAAGCTTTCTTT
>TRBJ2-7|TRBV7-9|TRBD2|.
CASSSFGGRSYEQYF
TGTGCCAGCAGCTCTTTTGGCGGGAGATCCTACGAGCAGTACTTC
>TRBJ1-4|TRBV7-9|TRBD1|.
CASSPGTGGEKLFF
TGTGCCAGCAGCCCCGGGACAGGGGGAGAAAAACTGTTTTTT
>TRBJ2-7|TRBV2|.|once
CASSRSSYEQYF
TGTGCCAGCAGCCGTTCCTCCTACGAGCAGTACTTC
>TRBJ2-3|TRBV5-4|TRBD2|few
CASSPPGLGVGDTQYF
TGTGCCAGCAGCCCGCCGGGACTAGGCGTAGGAGATACGCAGTATTTT
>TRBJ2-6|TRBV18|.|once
CASSPPWGRPSGANVLTF
TGTGCCAGCTCACCGCCTTGGGGCAGACCTTCTGGGGCCAACGTCCTGACTTTC
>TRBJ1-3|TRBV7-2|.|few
CASLMDRSGNTIYF
TGTGCCAGCTTGATGGACAGATCTGGAAACACCATATATTTT
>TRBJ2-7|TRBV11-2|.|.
CASSFNVNSYEQYF
TGTGCCAGCAGCTTTAACGTCAACTCCTACGAGCAGTACTTC
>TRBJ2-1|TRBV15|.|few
CATGKPGTRKYNEQFF
TGTGCCACCGGAAAACCCGGGACTCGAAAATACAATGAGCAGTTCTTC
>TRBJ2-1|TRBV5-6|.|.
CASSLRVSSYNEQFF
TGTGCCAGCAGCTTACGGGTCAGCTCCTACAATGAGCAGTTCTTC
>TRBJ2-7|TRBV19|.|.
CASSYGRYSYEQYF
TGTGCCAGTAGTTATGGACGGTACTCCTACGAGCAGTACTTC
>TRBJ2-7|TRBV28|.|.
CASSQSGRTYEQYF
TGTGCCAGCAGTCAATCGGGACGGACCTACGAGCAGTACTTC
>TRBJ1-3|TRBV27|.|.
CASREAGVNGNTIYF
TGTGCCAGCAGGGAGGCGGGGGTTAATGGAAACACCATATATTTT
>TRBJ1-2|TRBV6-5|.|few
CASSYGGGGGYTF
TGTGCCAGCAGTTACGGCGGGGGCGGAGGCTACACCTTC
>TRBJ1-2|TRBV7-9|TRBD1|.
CASSLESRGLDGYTF
TGTGCCAGCAGCTTAGAGTCCAGGGGGTTAGATGGCTACACCTTC
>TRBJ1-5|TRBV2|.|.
CASSEEAAANQPQHF
TGTGCCAGCAGTGAAGAAGCAGCGGCCAATCAGCCCCAGCATTTT
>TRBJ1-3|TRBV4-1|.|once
CASSQVARVWMNSGNTIYF
TGCGCCAGCAGCCAAGTGGCGAGGGTATGGATGAACTCTGGAAACACCATATATTTT
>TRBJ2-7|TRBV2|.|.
CASQRDTRIYEQYF
TGTGCCAGCCAAAGAGACACACGAATCTACGAGCAGTACTTC
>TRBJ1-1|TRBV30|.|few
CACDRLNTEAFF
TGTGCCTGTGATCGCCTGAACACTGAAGCTTTCTTT
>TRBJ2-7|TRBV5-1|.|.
CASSFARGGEQYF
TGCGCCAGCAGCTTTGCGCGAGGGGGCGAGCAGTACTTC
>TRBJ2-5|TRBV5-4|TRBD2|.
CASSESSGSERGETQYF
TGTGCCAGCAGCGAAAGTAGCGGGAGTGAAAGGGGAGAGACCCAGTACTTC
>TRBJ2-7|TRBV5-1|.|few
CASSLELNRRGFIPEQYF
TGCGCCAGCAGCTTGGAGCTTAACAGGAGGGGGTTTATACCGGAGCAGTACTTC
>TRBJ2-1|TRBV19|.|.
CASSIDYLRQEYNEQFF
TGTGCCAGTAGTATAGACTACCTACGGCAAGAGTACAATGAGCAGTTCTTC
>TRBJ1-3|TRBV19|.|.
CASSGGRGNTIYF
TGTGCCAGTTCTGGGGGCCGAGGAAACACCATATATTTT
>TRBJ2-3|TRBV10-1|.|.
CASSESRGSTDTQYF
TGCGCCAGCAGTGAGTCTAGGGGCTCCACAGATACGCAGTATTTT
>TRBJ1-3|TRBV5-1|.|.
CASSVDGGLNTIYF
TGCGCCAGCAGCGTAGATGGGGGGTTAAACACCATATATTTT
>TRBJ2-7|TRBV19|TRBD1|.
CASSKTGGQAGGYEQYF
TGTGCCAGTAGTAAGACAGGGGGTCAAGCCGGTGGCTACGAGCAGTACTTC